The T cell receptor beta chain described here comes from a study of blood T cell repertoires in COVID-19. On the study more broadly: Both acute and convalescent COVID-19 samples were obtained from the United States, Italy and Spain. PBMCs, B-cell-depleted T cells, or T cells provided the cDNA or gDNA that made up the material.

The study drew participants aged about 18 to 89 years from some 23 US areas. Recovered status applied to Cohort 3 donors who had two consecutive negative PCRs. It also applied to those with clearance or with symptom resolution. TCRdb's copy holds only in-frame clones and misses some; the assay was immunoSEQ multiplex PCR. The sample lists about 320,000 clones; 70% to 90% were seen once. The CDR3 is made up of 13 amino acids. The germline V gene encodes CDR1 MDHEN and CDR2 SYDVKM. V gave up 5 bases and J gave up 2 bases, with 9 bases separating them. The V call is TRBV28, the J call TRBJ1-2, with D possibly TRBD1 on 6 matching bases. Sequences were obtained from PBMCs or T cells enriched from blood (not recorded which). The origin of this receptor is a woman younger than 45 who had recovered from COVID-19. The CDR3 DNA is TGTGCCAGCAGTACCACAGGGAACTATGGCTACACCTTC. This sequence encodes CASSTTGNYGYTF.